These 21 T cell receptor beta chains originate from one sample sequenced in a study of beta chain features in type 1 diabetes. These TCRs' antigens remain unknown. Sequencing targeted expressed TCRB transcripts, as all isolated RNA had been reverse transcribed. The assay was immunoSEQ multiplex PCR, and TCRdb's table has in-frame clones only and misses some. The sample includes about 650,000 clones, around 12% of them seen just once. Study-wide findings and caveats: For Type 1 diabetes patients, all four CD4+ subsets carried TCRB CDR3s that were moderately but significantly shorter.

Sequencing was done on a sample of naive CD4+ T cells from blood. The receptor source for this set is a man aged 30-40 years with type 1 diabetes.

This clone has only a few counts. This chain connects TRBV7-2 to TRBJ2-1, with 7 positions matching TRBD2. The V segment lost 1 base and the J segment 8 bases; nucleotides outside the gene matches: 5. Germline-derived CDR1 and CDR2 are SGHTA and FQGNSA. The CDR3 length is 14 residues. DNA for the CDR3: TGTGCCAGCAGCTTAGGACTAGCTAGAGATGAGCAGTTCTTC. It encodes CASSLGLARDEQFF.

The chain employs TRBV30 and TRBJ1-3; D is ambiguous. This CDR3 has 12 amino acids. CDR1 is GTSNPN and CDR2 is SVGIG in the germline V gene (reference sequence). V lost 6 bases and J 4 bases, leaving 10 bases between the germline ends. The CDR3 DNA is TGTGCCTGCGGAACAAGAGGAAACACCATATATTTT. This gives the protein CACGTRGNTIYF. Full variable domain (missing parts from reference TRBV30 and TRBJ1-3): SQTIHQWPATLVQPVGSPLSLECTVEGTSNPNLYWYRQAAGRGLQLLFYSVGIGQISSEVPQNLSASRPQDRQFILSSKKLLLSDSGFYLCACGTRGNTIYFGEGSWLTVV.

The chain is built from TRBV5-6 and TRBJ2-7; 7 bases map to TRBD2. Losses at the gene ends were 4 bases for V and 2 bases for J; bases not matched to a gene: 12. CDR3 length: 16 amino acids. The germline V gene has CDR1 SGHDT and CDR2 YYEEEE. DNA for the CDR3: TGTGCCAGCAGCCCCGTGTCGGAGCGGGGAACCTACGAGCAGTACTTC. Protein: CASSPVSERGTYEQYF.

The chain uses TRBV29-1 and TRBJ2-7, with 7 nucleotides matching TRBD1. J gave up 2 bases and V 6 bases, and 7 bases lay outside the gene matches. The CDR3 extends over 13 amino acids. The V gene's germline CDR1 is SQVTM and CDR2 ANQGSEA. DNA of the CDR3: TGCAGCGTGAGAGGGACAGCACCCTACGAGCAGTACTTC. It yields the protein CSVRGTAPYEQYF.

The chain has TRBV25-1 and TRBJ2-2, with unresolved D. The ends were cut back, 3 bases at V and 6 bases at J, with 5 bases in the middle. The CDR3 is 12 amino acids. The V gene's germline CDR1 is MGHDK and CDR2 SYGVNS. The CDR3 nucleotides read TGTGCCAGCAGTGAGCGGTCCGGGGAGCTGTTTTTT. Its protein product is CASSERSGELFF. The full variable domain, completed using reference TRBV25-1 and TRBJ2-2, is EADIYQTPRYLVIGTGKKITLECSQTMGHDKMYWYQQDPGMELHLIHYSYGVNSTEKGDLSSESTVSRIRTEHFPLTLESARPSHTSQYLCASSERSGELFFGEGSRLTVL.

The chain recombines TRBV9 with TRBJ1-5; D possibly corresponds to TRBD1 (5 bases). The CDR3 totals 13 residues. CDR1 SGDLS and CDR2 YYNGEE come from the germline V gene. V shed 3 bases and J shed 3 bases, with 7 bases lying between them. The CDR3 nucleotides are TGTGCCAGCAGCGAACAGGACAATCAGCCCCAGCATTTT. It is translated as CASSEQDNQPQHF.

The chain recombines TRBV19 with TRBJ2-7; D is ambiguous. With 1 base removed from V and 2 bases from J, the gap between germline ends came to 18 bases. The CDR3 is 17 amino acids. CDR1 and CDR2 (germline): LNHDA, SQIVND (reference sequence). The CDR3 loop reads CASSIGSGGARTYEQYF. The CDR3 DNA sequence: TGTGCCAGTAGTATAGGAAGTGGCGGCGCAAGGACCTACGAGCAGTACTTC.

The chain's CDR3 is CASSLLPADTQYF. CDR3 in DNA: TGTGCCAGCAGTTTATTACCCGCAGATACGCAGTATTTT. This chain joins TRBV28 and TRBJ2-3; D is undetermined. V lost 1 base and J 4 bases, leaving 6 bases between the germline ends. The CDR3 has 13 residues. Germline loops: CDR1 MDHEN, CDR2 SYDVKM. Together with reference TRBV28 and TRBJ2-3, the CDR3 gives the full variable domain: DVKVTQSSRYLVKRTGEKVFLECVQDMDHENMFWYRQDPGLGLRLIYFSYDVKMKEKGDIPEGYSVSREKKERFSLILESASTNQTSMYLCASSLLPADTQYFGPGTRLTVL.

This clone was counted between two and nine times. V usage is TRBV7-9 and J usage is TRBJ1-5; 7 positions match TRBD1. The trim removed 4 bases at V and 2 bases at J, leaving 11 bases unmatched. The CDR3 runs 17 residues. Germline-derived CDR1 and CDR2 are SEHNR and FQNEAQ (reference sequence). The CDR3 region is CASSSREGASGNQPQHF. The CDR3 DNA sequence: TGTGCCAGCAGCTCAAGGGAGGGGGCATCGGGCAATCAGCCCCAGCATTTT.

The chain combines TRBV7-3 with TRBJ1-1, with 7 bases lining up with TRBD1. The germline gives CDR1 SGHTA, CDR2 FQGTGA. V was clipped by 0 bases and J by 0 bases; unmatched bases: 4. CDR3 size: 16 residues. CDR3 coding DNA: TGTGCCAGCAGCTTAACCGGGACAGAGTTGAACACTGAAGCTTTCTTT. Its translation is CASSLTGTELNTEAFF.

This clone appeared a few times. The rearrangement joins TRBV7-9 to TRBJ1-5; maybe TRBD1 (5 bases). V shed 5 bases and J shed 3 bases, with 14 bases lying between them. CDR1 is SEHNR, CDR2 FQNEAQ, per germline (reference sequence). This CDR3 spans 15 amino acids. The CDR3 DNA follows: TGTGCCAGCAGCCCGGGACTTCTATACAATCAGCCCCAGCATTTT. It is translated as CASSPGLLYNQPQHF.

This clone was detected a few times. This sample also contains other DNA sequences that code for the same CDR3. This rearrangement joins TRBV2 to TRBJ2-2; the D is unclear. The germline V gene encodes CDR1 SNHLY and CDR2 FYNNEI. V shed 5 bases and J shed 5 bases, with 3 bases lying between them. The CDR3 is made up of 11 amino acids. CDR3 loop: CASSLTGELFF. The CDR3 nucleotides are TGTGCCAGCAGTCTGACCGGGGAGCTGTTTTTT.

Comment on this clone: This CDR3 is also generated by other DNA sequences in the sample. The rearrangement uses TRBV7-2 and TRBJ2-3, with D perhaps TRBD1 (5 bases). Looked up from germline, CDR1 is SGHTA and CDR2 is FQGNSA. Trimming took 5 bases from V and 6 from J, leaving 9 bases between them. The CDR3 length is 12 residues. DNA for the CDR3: TGTGCCAGCAGCCCCCACAGGGATACGCAGTATTTT. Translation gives CASSPHRDTQYF.

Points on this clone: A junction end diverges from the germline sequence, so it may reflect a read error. CDR3 protein: CASSLLSSLDNVGF. CDR3 in DNA: TGTGCCAGCAGCTTATTGTCCAGCTTAGATAACGTTGGATTT. The chain couples TRBV7-2 to TRBJ2-3; D not resolved. CDR3 size: 14 residues. Germline values: CDR1 SGHTA, CDR2 FQGNSA.

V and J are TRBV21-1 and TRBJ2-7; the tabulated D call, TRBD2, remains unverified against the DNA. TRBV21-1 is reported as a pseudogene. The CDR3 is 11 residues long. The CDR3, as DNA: TGTGCCAGCAGTGGAGGGGACGAGCAGTACTTC. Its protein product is CASSGGDEQYF.

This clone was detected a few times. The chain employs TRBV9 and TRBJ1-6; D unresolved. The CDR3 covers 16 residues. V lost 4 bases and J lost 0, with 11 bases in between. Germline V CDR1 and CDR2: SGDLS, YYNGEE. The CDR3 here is CASSNSQSSYNSPLHF. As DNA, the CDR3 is TGTGCCAGCAGCAACTCCCAGAGCTCCTATAATTCACCCCTCCACTTT.

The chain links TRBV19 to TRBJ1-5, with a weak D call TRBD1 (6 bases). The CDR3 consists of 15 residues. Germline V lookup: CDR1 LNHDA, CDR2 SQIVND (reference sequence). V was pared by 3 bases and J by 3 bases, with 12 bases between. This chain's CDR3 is CASSMRQGNNQPQHF. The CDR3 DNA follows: TGTGCCAGTAGTATGAGGCAGGGGAACAATCAGCCCCAGCATTTT.

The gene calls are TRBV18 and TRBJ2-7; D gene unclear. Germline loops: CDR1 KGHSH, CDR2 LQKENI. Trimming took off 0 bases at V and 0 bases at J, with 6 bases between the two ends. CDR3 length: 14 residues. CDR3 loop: CASSPPTLSYEQYF. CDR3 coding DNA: TGTGCCAGCTCACCACCGACTCTCTCCTACGAGCAGTACTTC.

CDR3 sequence reads: CASSDPGYLQPQHF. The DNA for the CDR3 is TGTGCCAGCAGTGATCCGGGGTATCTTCAGCCCCAGCATTTT. The rearrangement joins TRBV2 to TRBJ1-5; D call uncertain. Trimming took 3 bases from V and 6 from J, leaving 12 bases between them. The CDR3 length is 14 residues. In germline, CDR1 is SNHLY, CDR2 FYNNEI. Using reference TRBV2 and TRBJ1-5 for the parts outside the CDR3, the full variable domain is EPEVTQTPSHQVTQMGQEVILRCVPISNHLYFYWYRQILGQKVEFLVSFYNNEISEKSEIFDDQFSVERPDGSNFTLKIRSTKLEDSAMYFCASSDPGYLQPQHFGDGTRLSIL.

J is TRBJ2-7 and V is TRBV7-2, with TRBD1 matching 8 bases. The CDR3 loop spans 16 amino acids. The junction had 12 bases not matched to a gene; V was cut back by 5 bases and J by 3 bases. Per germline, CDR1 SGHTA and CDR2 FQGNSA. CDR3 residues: CASSLTGQGGVYEQYF. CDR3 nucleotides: TGTGCCAGCAGCCTGACCGGACAGGGTGGAGTCTACGAGCAGTACTTC.

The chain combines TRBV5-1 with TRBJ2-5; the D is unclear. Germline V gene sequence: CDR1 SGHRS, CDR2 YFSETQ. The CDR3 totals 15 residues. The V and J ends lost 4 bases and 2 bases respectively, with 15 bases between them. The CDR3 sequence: CASSPGNRVQETQYF. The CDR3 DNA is TGCGCCAGCAGCCCGGGTAATAGGGTACAAGAGACCCAGTACTTC.